The source of this T cell receptor beta chain is a study of cytomegalovirus exposure and HLA in healthy donors. V lost 4 bases to trimming and J lost 8 bases; unmatched junction nucleotides: 5. Germline values: CDR1 SEHNR, CDR2 FQNEAQ (reference sequence). There are 14 residues in the CDR3. In its sample, this clone was seen once. Primers for the PCR totalled 60 Vbeta and 13 Jbeta. The data were produced by immunoSEQ multiplex PCR, yet TCRdb's version contains in-frame clones alone and is incomplete. This table holds under 200,000 clones, 60% to 80% found once. This rearrangement joins TRBV7-9 to TRBJ1-2; 12 bases align to TRBD1. The receptor was isolated from a man between 60 and 75 years old in good health and CMV-seronegative. Sequenced material: PBMCs. CDR3 sequence reads: CASSSGQGAEGYTF. The DNA for the CDR3 is TGTGCCAGCAGCTCGGGACAGGGGGCCGAGGGCTACACCTTC.